The rows below give T cell receptor beta chains drawn from one sample of a study of CD8 T cells in Susac syndrome. TCRdb re-analysed the immunoSEQ multiplex PCR reads in MiXCR, keeping a single row per CDR3 protein. The sample has some 180,000 distinct CDR3 sequences, around 94% seen once. The sequencing sample was made of CD4+ T cells from PBMCs. All receptors derive from a human donor with Susac syndrome. The CDR3 runs from the conserved cysteine through the conserved F or W. The D gene is left open where the match is weak. Clone size is shown for a subset of rows, as once, few, many or a class of expanded clone.

J gene: TRBJ2-7; V gene: TRBV6-2/TRBV6-3; D gene: NA; clone size: NA; CDR3 protein: CASSYGPGLTYEQYF
J gene: TRBJ1-4; V gene: TRBV5-4; D gene: NA; clone size: NA; CDR3 protein: CASSDTNLDSNEKLFF
J gene: TRBJ2-3; V gene: TRBV20-1; D gene: TRBD2; clone size: NA; CDR3 protein: CSARSLSGRAPDTQYF
J gene: TRBJ2-1; V gene: TRBV9; D gene: TRBD2; clone size: NA; CDR3 protein: CASSALSGTSYNEQFF
J gene: TRBJ1-1; V gene: TRBV14; D gene: TRBD1; clone size: NA; CDR3 protein: CASSQMTGAENTEAFF
J gene: TRBJ1-5; V gene: TRBV20-1; D gene: NA; clone size: NA; CDR3 protein: CSAGRGGGQPQHF
J gene: TRBJ1-1; V gene: TRBV28; D gene: TRBD1; clone size: NA; CDR3 protein: CASSSTGSPNTEAFF
J gene: TRBJ2-3; V gene: TRBV6-2/TRBV6-3; D gene: NA; clone size: NA; CDR3 protein: CASSYYVKGGSDTQYF
J gene: TRBJ1-1; V gene: TRBV7-9; D gene: NA; clone size: NA; CDR3 protein: CASSSSPGYRGTEAFF
J gene: TRBJ2-2; V gene: TRBV7-6; D gene: TRBD2; clone size: NA; CDR3 protein: CASSLYASGNTGELFF
J gene: TRBJ2-7; V gene: TRBV28; D gene: NA; clone size: NA; CDR3 protein: CASHPGSATYEQYF
J gene: TRBJ2-4; V gene: TRBV5-1; D gene: NA; clone size: NA; CDR3 protein: CASSLWSLIAKNIQYF
J gene: TRBJ1-2; V gene: TRBV12-3/TRBV12-4; D gene: NA; clone size: NA; CDR3 protein: CASSLEGWNGYTF
J gene: TRBJ1-2; V gene: TRBV3-1; D gene: NA; clone size: NA; CDR3 protein: CASSQVSRGYTF
J gene: TRBJ1-1; V gene: TRBV20-1; D gene: NA; clone size: NA; CDR3 protein: CSARDRRQANTEAFF
J gene: TRBJ2-1; V gene: TRBV12-3/TRBV12-4; D gene: NA; clone size: NA; CDR3 protein: CASSWGYSTGYNEQFF
J gene: TRBJ2-7; V gene: TRBV11-2; D gene: TRBD2; clone size: NA; CDR3 protein: CASSGVLAGHEQYF
J gene: TRBJ1-5; V gene: TRBV20-1; D gene: NA; clone size: NA; CDR3 protein: CSARAGGSNQPQHF
J gene: TRBJ2-1; V gene: TRBV18; D gene: TRBD2; clone size: NA; CDR3 protein: CASSSGLAGGNEQFF
J gene: TRBJ2-2; V gene: TRBV12-3/TRBV12-4; D gene: TRBD1; clone size: NA; CDR3 protein: CASSPRTGSDGELFF
J gene: TRBJ1-1; V gene: TRBV19; D gene: NA; clone size: NA; CDR3 protein: CASSADTEAFF
J gene: TRBJ2-1; V gene: TRBV28; D gene: NA; clone size: NA; CDR3 protein: CASGSALEQFF
J gene: TRBJ2-6; V gene: TRBV6-2/TRBV6-3; D gene: TRBD1; clone size: NA; CDR3 protein: CASSYSKGQVSGANVLTF
J gene: TRBJ2-1; V gene: TRBV4-3; D gene: NA; clone size: NA; CDR3 protein: CASSPGPMSSYNEQFF
J gene: TRBJ1-5; V gene: TRBV6-2/TRBV6-3; D gene: NA; clone size: NA; CDR3 protein: CASRKSLADMRPQHF
J gene: TRBJ2-4; V gene: TRBV11-2; D gene: NA; clone size: NA; CDR3 protein: CASSSNRVKNIQYF
J gene: TRBJ2-1; V gene: TRBV20-1; D gene: NA; clone size: NA; CDR3 protein: CSARRAPLRNEQFF
J gene: TRBJ1-3; V gene: TRBV5-6; D gene: NA; clone size: NA; CDR3 protein: CASRRQGRGGNTIYF
J gene: TRBJ2-3; V gene: TRBV9; D gene: NA; clone size: NA; CDR3 protein: CASSVDGGTDTQYF
J gene: TRBJ2-7; V gene: TRBV11-2; D gene: NA; clone size: NA; CDR3 protein: CASSPGFHEQYF
J gene: TRBJ2-7; V gene: TRBV30; D gene: NA; clone size: NA; CDR3 protein: CAWGLLYEQYF
J gene: TRBJ2-5; V gene: TRBV5-1; D gene: NA; clone size: once; CDR3 protein: CASSLDTKETQYF
J gene: TRBJ2-3; V gene: TRBV11-2; D gene: NA; clone size: NA; CDR3 protein: CASSLDVEATQYF
J gene: TRBJ2-7; V gene: TRBV3-1; D gene: TRBD2; clone size: NA; CDR3 protein: CASSQGAGVEQYF
J gene: TRBJ1-1; V gene: TRBV5-1; D gene: NA; clone size: NA; CDR3 protein: CASSFLQGAAFF
J gene: TRBJ2-1; V gene: TRBV20-1; D gene: NA; clone size: NA; CDR3 protein: CSASSGVSYNEQFF
J gene: TRBJ1-5; V gene: TRBV20-1; D gene: NA; clone size: NA; CDR3 protein: CSARDPGSNQPQHF
J gene: TRBJ2-5; V gene: TRBV29-1; D gene: NA; clone size: NA; CDR3 protein: CSVEPDPETQYF
J gene: TRBJ1-5; V gene: TRBV6-6; D gene: TRBD1; clone size: NA; CDR3 protein: CASLKGQSNQPQHF
J gene: TRBJ1-1; V gene: TRBV11-2; D gene: TRBD1; clone size: NA; CDR3 protein: CASSSDTGTGATEAFF
J gene: TRBJ1-2; V gene: TRBV7-8; D gene: NA; clone size: NA; CDR3 protein: CASSLLRGSSGYTF
J gene: TRBJ2-3; V gene: TRBV20-1; D gene: NA; clone size: NA; CDR3 protein: CSATSPGDTQYF